This TCR beta chain was observed in a study of blood T cell repertoires in COVID-19. Looking at the study overall: Whether acute or convalescent, the COVID-19 samples came from the United States, Italy and Spain. Sources were T cells, B-cell-depleted T cells, or PBMCs; the material itself was cDNA or gDNA.

With 10 bases clipped from V and 4 bases from J, the junction kept 12 bases outside the gene matches. The CDR3 totals 15 residues. The germline CDR1 and CDR2 sequences are MDHEN and SYDVKM. In the authors' workflow: Estimation of nucleated cell counts was performed using reference gene primer amplification. Some clones are missing from TCRdb's copy, which holds only in-frame ones; the method was immunoSEQ multiplex PCR. The D gene and trimming were derived from the DNA, and the V and J assignments and clone size from that table. This table has fewer than 300,000 clones, more than 75% appearing once. This clonotype originated in a woman aged 40 to 55 who had recovered from COVID-19. This chain joins TRBV28 and TRBJ1-4, with 7 bases lining up with TRBD1. Material: peripheral blood. The DNA of the CDR3 is TGTGCCACCGGCCACTCCGGGACAGATAATGAAAAACTGTTTTTT. Its translation is CATGHSGTDNEKLFF.